The 2 T cell receptor beta chains presented below share a single source sample, sequenced in a study of T cell responses to AZD1222 COVID-19 vaccine. Profiled with immunoSEQ multiplex PCR; TCRdb holds only in-frame clones, not every one. The sample lists about 45,000 clones; approximately 80% were seen once. Sequences were derived from peripheral blood, sampled 28 days after the second AZD1222 dose. The receptors derive from an adult who received the AZD1222 COVID-19 vaccine.

CDR3 loop: CASSRIRVPEDTEAFF. The DNA of the CDR3 is TGTGCCAGTAGTCGAATCCGGGTCCCGGAGGACACTGAAGCTTTCTTT. This chain links TRBV19 with TRBJ1-1; D gene uncertain. There are 16 residues in the CDR3. CDR1 and CDR2 (germline): LNHDA, SQIVND (reference sequence). V lost 5 bases and J 3 bases, leaving 19 bases between the germline ends.

This chain links TRBV19 with TRBJ1-1, with D possibly TRBD1 on 5 matching bases. V was pared by 10 bases and J by 10 bases, with 16 bases between. Germline CDR1 is LNHDA and CDR2 is SQIVND (reference sequence). The CDR3 has 11 amino acids. CDR3: CATRRDGAAFF. The DNA for the CDR3 is TGTGCCACCCGCAGGGACGGGGCAGCTTTCTTT. Drawing the rest from reference TRBV19 and TRBJ1-1, the complete variable domain is DGGITQSPKYLFRKEGQNVTLSCEQNLNHDAMYWYRQDPGQGLRLIYYSQIVNDFQKGDIAEGYSVSREKKESFPLTVTSAQKNPTAFYLCATRRDGAAFFGQGTRLTVV.